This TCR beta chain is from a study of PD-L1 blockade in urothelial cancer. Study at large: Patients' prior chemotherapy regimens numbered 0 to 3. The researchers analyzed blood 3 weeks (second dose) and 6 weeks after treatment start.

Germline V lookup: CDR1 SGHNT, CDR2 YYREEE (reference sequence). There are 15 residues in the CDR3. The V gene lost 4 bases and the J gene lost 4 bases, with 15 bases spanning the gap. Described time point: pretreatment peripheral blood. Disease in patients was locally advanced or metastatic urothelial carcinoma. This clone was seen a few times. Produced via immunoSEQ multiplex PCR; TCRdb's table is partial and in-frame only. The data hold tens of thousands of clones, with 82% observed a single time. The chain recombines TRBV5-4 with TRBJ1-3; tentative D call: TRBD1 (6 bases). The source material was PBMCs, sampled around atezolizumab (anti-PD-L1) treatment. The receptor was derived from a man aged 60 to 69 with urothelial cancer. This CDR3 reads CASSAAGVKGNTIYF. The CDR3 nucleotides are TGTGCCAGCAGCGCGGCAGGGGTAAAAGGAAACACCATATATTTT.